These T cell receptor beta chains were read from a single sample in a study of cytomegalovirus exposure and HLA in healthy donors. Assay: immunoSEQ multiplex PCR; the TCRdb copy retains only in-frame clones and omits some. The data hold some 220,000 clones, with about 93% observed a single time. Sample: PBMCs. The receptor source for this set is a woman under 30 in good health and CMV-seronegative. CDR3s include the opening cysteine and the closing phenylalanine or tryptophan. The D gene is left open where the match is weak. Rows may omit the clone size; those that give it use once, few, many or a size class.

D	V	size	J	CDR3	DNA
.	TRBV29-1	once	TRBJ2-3	CSVEFFPLPAGKTQTDTQYF	TGCAGCGTTGAATTCTTCCCCCTCCCCGCAGGGAAAACTCAGACAGATACGCAGTATTTT
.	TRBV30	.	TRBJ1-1	CAWSPRNTEAFF	TGTGCCTGGAGTCCGAGAAACACTGAAGCTTTCTTT
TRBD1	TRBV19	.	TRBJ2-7	CASNPRWGQGAYEQYF	TGTGCCAGTAACCCACGGTGGGGACAGGGGGCATACGAGCAGTACTTC
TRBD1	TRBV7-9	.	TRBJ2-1	CASSLVGDRANEQFF	TGTGCCAGCAGCTTAGTAGGGGACAGGGCCAATGAGCAGTTCTTC
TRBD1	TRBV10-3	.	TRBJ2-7	CAIREAQGQGDEQYF	TGTGCCATCAGGGAGGCGCAGGGGCAGGGGGACGAGCAGTACTTC
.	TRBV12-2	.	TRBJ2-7	CASRLPPTSGSNYEQYF	TGTGCAAGTCGCTTACCTCCCACTAGCGGGAGTAACTACGAGCAGTACTTC
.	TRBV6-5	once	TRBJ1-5	CASSLSGSNQPQHF	TGTGCCAGCTCCCTATCGGGGAGCAATCAGCCCCAGCATTTT
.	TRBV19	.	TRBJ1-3	CASSSGGRNTIYF	TGTGCCAGTAGCTCAGGAGGGCGAAACACCATATATTTT
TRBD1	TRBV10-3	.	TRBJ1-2	CAISEGGKDGYTF	TGTGCCATCAGTGAAGGGGGCAAGGATGGCTACACCTTC
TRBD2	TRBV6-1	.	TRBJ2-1	CASTELSGSYNEQFF	TGTGCCAGCACTGAACTTAGCGGGAGTTACAATGAGCAGTTCTTC
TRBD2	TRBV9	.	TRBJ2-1	CASSVAGAAGEAYNEQFF	TGTGCCAGCAGCGTAGCCGGGGCGGCGGGAGAGGCCTACAATGAGCAGTTCTTC
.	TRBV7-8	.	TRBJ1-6	CASSFLSPEGGSPLHF	TGTGCCAGCAGCTTCCTCTCTCCGGAAGGGGGTTCACCCCTCCACTTT
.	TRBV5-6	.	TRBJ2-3	CASSSRPRGGDTQYF	TGTGCCAGCAGCTCCCGACCGAGGGGGGGGGATACGCAGTATTTT
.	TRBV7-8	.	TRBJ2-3	CASSLVSGSGVSTDTQYF	TGTGCCAGCAGCTTAGTGTCCGGTAGCGGAGTAAGCACAGATACGCAGTATTTT
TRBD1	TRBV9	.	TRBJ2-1	CASSFAGTGGYSEQFF	TGTGCCAGCAGCTTCGCCGGGACAGGGGGATATAGTGAGCAGTTCTTC
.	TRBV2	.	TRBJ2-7	CASSDWVRRDTPYEQYF	TGTGCCAGCAGTGACTGGGTCCGACGAGACACCCCCTACGAGCAGTACTTC
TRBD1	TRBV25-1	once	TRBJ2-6	CASRYTGGSGANVLTF	TGTGCCAGCAGATATACAGGGGGCTCTGGGGCCAACGTCCTGACTTTC
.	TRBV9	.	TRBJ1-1	CASSVIGVATEAFF	TGTGCCAGCAGCGTAATAGGGGTGGCCACTGAAGCTTTCTTT
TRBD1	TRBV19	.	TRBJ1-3	CASSRSRDRLFGNTIYF	TGTGCCAGTAGTCGATCCCGGGACAGACTATTTGGAAACACCATATATTTT
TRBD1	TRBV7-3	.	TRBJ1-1	CASSLAGQGKAFF	TGTGCCAGCAGCCTTGCCGGACAGGGCAAAGCTTTCTTT
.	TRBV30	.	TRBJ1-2	CAWSVEGRGGGYTF	TGTGCCTGGAGTGTTGAAGGAAGGGGGGGTGGCTACACCTTC
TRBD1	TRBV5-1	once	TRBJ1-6	CASSQSNGTGFSPLHF	TGCGCCAGCTCCCAAAGTAACGGGACAGGGTTTTCACCCCTCCACTTT
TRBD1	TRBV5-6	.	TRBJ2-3	CASSWNQGASTDTQYF	TGTGCCAGCAGCTGGAATCAGGGGGCGAGCACAGATACGCAGTATTTT
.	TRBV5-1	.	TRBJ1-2	CASRPGGANYGYTF	TGCGCCAGCAGGCCTGGAGGGGCTAACTATGGCTACACCTTC
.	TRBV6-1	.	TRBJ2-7	CASSGGRGAYEQYF	TGTGCCAGCAGTGGAGGGAGGGGGGCCTACGAGCAGTACTTC
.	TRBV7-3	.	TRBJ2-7	CASSLDGGYEQYF	TGTGCCAGCAGCTTAGACGGCGGCTACGAGCAGTACTTC
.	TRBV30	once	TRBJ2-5	CAWSFPSVETQYF	TGTGCCTGGAGTTTCCCTAGCGTGGAGACCCAGTACTTC
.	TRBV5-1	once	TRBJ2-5	CASSPGVYQETQYF	TGCGCCAGCAGCCCGGGAGTATACCAAGAGACCCAGTACTTC
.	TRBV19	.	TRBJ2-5	CASSSTGPETQYF	TGTGCCAGTAGTAGCACAGGGCCAGAGACCCAGTACTTC